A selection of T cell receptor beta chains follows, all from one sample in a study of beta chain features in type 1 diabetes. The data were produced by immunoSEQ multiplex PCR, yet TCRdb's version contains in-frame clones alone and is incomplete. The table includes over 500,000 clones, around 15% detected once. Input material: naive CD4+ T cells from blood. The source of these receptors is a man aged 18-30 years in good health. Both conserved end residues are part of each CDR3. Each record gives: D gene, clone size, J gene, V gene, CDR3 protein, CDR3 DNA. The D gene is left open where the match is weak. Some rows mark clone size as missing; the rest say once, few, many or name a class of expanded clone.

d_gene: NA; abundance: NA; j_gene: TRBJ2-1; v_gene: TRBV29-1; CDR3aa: CSSGINYNEQFF; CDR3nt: TGCAGCTCTGGGATCAACTACAATGAGCAGTTCTTC
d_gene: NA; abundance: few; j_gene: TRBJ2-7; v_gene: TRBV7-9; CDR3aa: CASSLGRASVSYEQYF; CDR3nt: TGTGCCAGCAGCTTAGGTAGGGCTAGCGTCTCCTACGAGCAGTACTTC
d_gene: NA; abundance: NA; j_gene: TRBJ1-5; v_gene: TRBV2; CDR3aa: CASSEQGPYQPQHF; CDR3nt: TGTGCCAGCAGTGAACAGGGGCCCTATCAGCCCCAGCATTTT
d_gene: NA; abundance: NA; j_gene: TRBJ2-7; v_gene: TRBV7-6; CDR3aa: CASSLQGRGGTYEQYF; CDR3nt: TGTGCCAGCAGCTTACAGGGCAGGGGGGGCACCTACGAGCAGTACTTC
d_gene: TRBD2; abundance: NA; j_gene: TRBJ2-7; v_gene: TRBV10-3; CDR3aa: CAISEHSGGAYEQYF; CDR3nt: TGTGCCATCAGTGAGCACAGCGGGGGGGCCTACGAGCAGTACTTC
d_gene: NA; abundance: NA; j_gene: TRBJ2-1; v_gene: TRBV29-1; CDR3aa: CSVVRGLEQFF; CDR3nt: TGCAGCGTTGTTCGCGGGCTTGAGCAGTTCTTC
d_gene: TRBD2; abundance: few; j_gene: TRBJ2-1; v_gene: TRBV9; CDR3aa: CASSPTTSGLLTRSYNEQFF; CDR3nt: TGTGCCAGCAGCCCTACGACTAGCGGACTCCTAACCCGCTCCTACAATGAGCAGTTCTTC
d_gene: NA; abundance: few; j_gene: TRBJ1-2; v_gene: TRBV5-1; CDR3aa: CASSRQSLGYGYTF; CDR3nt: TGCGCCAGCAGTCGACAGTCCCTAGGCTATGGCTACACCTTC
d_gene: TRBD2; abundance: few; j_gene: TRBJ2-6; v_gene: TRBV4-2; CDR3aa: CASSSVPGLAGPTGANVLTF; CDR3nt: TGTGCCAGCAGTTCCGTCCCGGGACTAGCGGGACCAACTGGGGCCAACGTCCTGACTTTC
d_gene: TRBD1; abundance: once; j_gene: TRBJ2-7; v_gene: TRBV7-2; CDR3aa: CASSADRGPYEQYF; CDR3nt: TGTGCCAGCAGCGCCGACAGGGGGCCCTACGAGCAGTACTTC
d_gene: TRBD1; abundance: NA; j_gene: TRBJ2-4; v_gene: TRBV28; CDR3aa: CASSQYRGRQYF; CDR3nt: TGTGCCAGCAGTCAATACAGGGGGCGGCAGTACTTC
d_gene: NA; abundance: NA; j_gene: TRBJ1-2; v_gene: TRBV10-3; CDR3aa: CAITEDPRGYGYTF; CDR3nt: TGTGCCATCACCGAGGACCCCCGAGGCTATGGCTACACCTTC
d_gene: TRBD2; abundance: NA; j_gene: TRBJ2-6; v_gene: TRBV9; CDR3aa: CASSVGEGLFSGANVLTF; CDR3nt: TGTGCCAGCAGCGTAGGGGAGGGTCTTTTCTCTGGGGCCAACGTCCTGACTTTC
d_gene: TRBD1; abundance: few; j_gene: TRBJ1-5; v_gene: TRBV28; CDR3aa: CASRIQGALSQPQHF; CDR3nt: TGTGCCAGCAGAATCCAGGGGGCTTTGAGTCAGCCCCAGCATTTT
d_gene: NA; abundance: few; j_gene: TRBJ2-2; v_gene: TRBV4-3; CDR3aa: CASSQGRRNTGELFF; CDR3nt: TGCGCCAGCAGCCAGGGTCGGCGTAACACCGGGGAGCTGTTTTTT
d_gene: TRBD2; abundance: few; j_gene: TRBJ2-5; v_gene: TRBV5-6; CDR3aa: CASSLPGLATETQYF; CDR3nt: TGTGCCAGCAGTCTTCCGGGACTAGCGACTGAGACCCAGTACTTC
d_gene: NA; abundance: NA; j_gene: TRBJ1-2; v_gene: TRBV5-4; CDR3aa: CASSLEEGGYGYTF; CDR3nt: TGTGCCAGCAGCTTGGAGGAAGGAGGCTATGGCTACACCTTC
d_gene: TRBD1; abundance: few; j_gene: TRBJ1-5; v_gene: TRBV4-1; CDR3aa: CASSPTGSSNQPQHF; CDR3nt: TGCGCCAGCAGCCCGACAGGGTCTAGCAATCAGCCCCAGCATTTT
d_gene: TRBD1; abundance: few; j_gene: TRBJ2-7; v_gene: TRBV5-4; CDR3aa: CASSPGTGTAREQYF; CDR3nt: TGTGCCAGCAGCCCCGGGACAGGGACCGCTCGGGAGCAGTACTTC
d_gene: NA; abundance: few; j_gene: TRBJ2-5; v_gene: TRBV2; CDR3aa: CASSAGVETQYF; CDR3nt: TGTGCCAGCAGTGCAGGGGTAGAGACCCAGTACTTC
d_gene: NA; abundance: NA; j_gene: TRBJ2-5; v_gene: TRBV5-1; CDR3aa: CASSLGGLETQYF; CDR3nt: TGCGCCAGCAGCTTAGGAGGGTTGGAGACCCAGTACTTC
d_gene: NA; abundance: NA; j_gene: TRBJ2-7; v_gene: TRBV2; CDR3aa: CASSTHREQYF; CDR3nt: TGTGCCAGCAGTACTCACAGGGAGCAGTACTTC
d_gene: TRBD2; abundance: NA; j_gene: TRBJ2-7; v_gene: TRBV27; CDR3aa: CASSLYGRPYEQYF; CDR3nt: TGTGCCAGCAGTTTATACGGGAGGCCCTACGAGCAGTACTTC
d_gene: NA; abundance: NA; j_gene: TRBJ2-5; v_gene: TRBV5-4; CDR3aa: CASSLGNGAQETQYF; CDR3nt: TGTGCCAGCAGCTTGGGAAACGGGGCACAAGAGACCCAGTACTTC
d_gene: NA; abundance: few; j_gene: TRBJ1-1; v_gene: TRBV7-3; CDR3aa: CASSSSAGWNTEAFF; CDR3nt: TGTGCCAGCAGCTCCTCCGCCGGTTGGAACACTGAAGCTTTCTTT
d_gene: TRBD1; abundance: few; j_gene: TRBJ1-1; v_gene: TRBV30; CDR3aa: CAMDRPHGTEAFF; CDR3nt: TGTGCCATGGACAGGCCCCACGGCACTGAAGCTTTCTTT
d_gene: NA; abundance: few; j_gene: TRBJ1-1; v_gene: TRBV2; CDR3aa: CASNGQTMNTEAFF; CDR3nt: TGTGCCAGCAATGGGCAGACCATGAACACTGAAGCTTTCTTT
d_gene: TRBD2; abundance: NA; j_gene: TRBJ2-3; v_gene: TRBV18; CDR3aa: CASSPRSGRAADTQYF; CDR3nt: TGTGCCAGCTCACCTAGGAGCGGGAGGGCCGCAGATACGCAGTATTTT
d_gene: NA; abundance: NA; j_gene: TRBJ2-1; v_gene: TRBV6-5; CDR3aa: CASISASRYYEQFF; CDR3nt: TGTGCCAGCATTAGCGCAAGCCGTTATTATGAGCAGTTCTTC
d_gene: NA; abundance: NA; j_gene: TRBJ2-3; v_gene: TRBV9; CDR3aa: CASSPQGLGRTDTQYF; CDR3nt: TGTGCCAGCAGCCCACAGGGTCTAGGTCGTACAGATACGCAGTATTTT
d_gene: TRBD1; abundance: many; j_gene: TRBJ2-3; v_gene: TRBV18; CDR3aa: CASSQDRVDTQYF; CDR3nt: TGTGCCAGCTCACAGGACAGGGTGGATACGCAGTATTTT
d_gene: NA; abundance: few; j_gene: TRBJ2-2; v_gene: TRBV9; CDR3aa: CASSVATGDSNTGELFF; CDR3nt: TGTGCCAGCAGCGTAGCTACGGGGGATTCGAACACCGGGGAGCTGTTTTTT
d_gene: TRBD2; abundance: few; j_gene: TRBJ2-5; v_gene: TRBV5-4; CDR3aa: CASSFAAGEETQYF; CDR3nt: TGTGCCAGCAGCTTTGCAGCGGGAGAAGAGACCCAGTACTTC
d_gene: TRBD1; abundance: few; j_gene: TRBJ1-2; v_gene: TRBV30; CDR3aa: CAWFYPRDRGRFGYGYTF; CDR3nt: TGTGCCTGGTTTTATCCTCGGGACAGGGGGCGGTTTGGCTATGGCTACACCTTC
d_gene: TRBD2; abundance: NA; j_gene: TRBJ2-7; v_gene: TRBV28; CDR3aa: CASSDSLAGGLSYEQYF; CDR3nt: TGTGCCAGCAGCGATTCGCTAGCGGGGGGGCTTTCCTACGAGCAGTACTTC